This T cell receptor (beta chain) was profiled in a study of blood T cell repertoires in COVID-19. Profiled with immunoSEQ multiplex PCR; TCRdb holds only in-frame clones, not every one. The table records roughly 300,000 clones, under 90% of them present only once. The CDR3 sequence is 15 residues long. Between the trimmed V and J ends, which lost 0 bases and 8 bases, there was a span of 13 bases. Germline CDR1 is MNHNY and CDR2 is SVGAGI (reference sequence). The specimen sequenced was peripheral blood. This receptor was obtained from a woman aged 55-69 years with active or convalescent COVID-19. The J gene is TRBJ1-4, the V gene TRBV6-6, with TRBD1 as a possible D gene (5 bases). The DNA for the CDR3 is TGTGCCAGCAGTTACTCATCAGGGCCCCGGGAAAAACTGTTTTTT. It translates to CASSYSSGPREKLFF.